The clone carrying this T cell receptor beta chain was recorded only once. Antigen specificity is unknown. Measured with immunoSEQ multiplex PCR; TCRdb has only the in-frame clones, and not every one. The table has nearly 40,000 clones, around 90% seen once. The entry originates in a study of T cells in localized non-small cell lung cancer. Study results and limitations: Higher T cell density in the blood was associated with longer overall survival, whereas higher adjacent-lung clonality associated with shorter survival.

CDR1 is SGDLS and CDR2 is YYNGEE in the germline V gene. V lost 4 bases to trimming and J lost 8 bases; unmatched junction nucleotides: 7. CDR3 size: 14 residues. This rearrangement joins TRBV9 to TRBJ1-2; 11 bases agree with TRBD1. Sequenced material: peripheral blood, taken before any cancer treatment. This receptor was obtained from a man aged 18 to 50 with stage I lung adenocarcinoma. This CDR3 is CASSRTGGANGYTF. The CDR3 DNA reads TGTGCCAGCAGCCGGACAGGGGGCGCAAACGGCTACACCTTC.